This T cell receptor (beta chain) is from a study of blood T cells in healthy people across ages. A sample-barcoded 5' primer and a J-beta primer mix were used in a second PCR of roughly 7 to 11 cycles. In TCRdb, the 5' RACE reads were re-called with MiXCR into one record per CDR3 protein. The sample lists 1.4 million to 1.5 million distinct CDR3 sequences; roughly 40% were seen once. The V end lost 8 bases, the J end lost 2 bases, and 6 bases lay between the germline ends. This CDR3 region has 11 residues. The chain combines TRBV12-3 or TRBV12-4 with TRBJ1-1; D not certain. This TCR derives from a woman between 18 and 29 years old in good health. Sequencing was carried out using blood. Here the CDR3 reads CASGDNTEAFF. DNA of the CDR3: TGTGCCAGCGGAGATAACACTGAAGCTTTCTTT.